A selection of T cell receptor beta chains follows, all from one sample in a study of CD8 T cells in Susac syndrome. Via MiXCR, TCRdb re-called the immunoSEQ multiplex PCR reads, giving one row per CDR3 protein. Of some 200,000 distinct CDR3 sequences in the sample, approximately 94% were seen once. The sample was CD4+ T cells from PBMCs. These receptors all stem from a human donor in good health. Each CDR3 is given with its conserved first and last residue. The D gene is left open where the match is weak. Clone size is stated in some rows and not others, as once, few, many or a class when expanded.

V,D,size,J,CDR3,DNA
TRBV30,.,.,TRBJ2-1,CAWSALTGLLDEQFF,TGTGCCTGGAGCGCGCTAACTGGACTGCTTGATGAGCAGTTCTTC
TRBV15,.,.,TRBJ2-5,CATSSLPGETQYF,TGTGCCACCAGCAGTCTACCCGGGGAGACCCAGTACTTC
TRBV7-2,TRBD2,.,TRBJ2-7,CASSFTLGLQYEQYF,TGTGCCAGCAGCTTCACCTTGGGACTACAATACGAGCAGTACTTC
TRBV28,TRBD1,.,TRBJ1-1,CASSSQGAGTEAFF,TGTGCCAGCAGTTCCCAGGGGGCTGGGACTGAAGCTTTCTTT
TRBV4-3,.,.,TRBJ2-2,CASSQEGSDTGELFF,TGCGCCAGCAGCCAAGAAGGCAGCGACACCGGGGAGCTGTTTTTT
TRBV30,TRBD2,.,TRBJ2-2,CAWSEFLPTSGSDTGELFF,TGTGCCTGGAGTGAATTCCTCCCGACTAGCGGGAGCGACACCGGGGAGCTGTTTTTT
TRBV20-1,.,.,TRBJ2-7,CSARDQEVSQEQYF,TGCAGTGCTAGAGATCAAGAAGTCTCCCAGGAGCAGTACTTC
TRBV18,TRBD2,.,TRBJ2-1,CASSPFLGGRVNEQFF,TGTGCCAGCTCACCATTTCTTGGCGGGAGAGTCAATGAGCAGTTCTTC
TRBV7-8,.,.,TRBJ1-5,CASSLRKDQPQHF,TGTGCCAGCAGCTTACGAAAGGATCAGCCCCAGCATTTT
TRBV20-1,.,.,TRBJ2-6,CSARLDNSGANVLTF,TGCAGTGCTAGATTAGACAACTCTGGGGCCAACGTCCTGACTTTC
TRBV28,.,.,TRBJ2-1,CASGGNSANEQFF,TGTGCCAGCGGCGGGAACAGCGCGAATGAGCAGTTCTTC
TRBV28,.,.,TRBJ2-7,CASSTPLEAYF,TGTGCCAGCAGTACCCCCTTAGAGGCGTACTTC
TRBV27,.,.,TRBJ2-5,CASREGWLEQETQYF,TGTGCCAGCAGAGAAGGTTGGCTAGAGCAAGAGACCCAGTACTTC
TRBV9,.,.,TRBJ1-4,CASSSTEGATNEKLFF,TGTGCCAGCAGCTCGACAGAAGGCGCAACTAATGAAAAACTGTTTTTT
TRBV4-3,.,.,TRBJ2-3,CASSQETGGSTDTQYF,TGCGCCAGCAGCCAAGAGACGGGGGGCAGCACAGATACGCAGTATTTT
TRBV30,.,.,TRBJ2-1,CAWSVWPFF,TGTGCCTGGAGTGTATGGCCGTTCTTC
TRBV20-1,TRBD2,.,TRBJ2-7,CSVPRLAGTYEQYF,TGCAGTGTCCCGCGACTAGCGGGCACCTACGAGCAGTACTTC
TRBV7-2,.,.,TRBJ1-2,CASSSEAISGYTF,TGTGCCAGCAGCTCAGAAGCCATATCCGGCTACACCTTC
TRBV18,.,.,TRBJ2-7,CASSRMGEEQYF,TGTGCCAGCTCACGTATGGGGGAAGAGCAGTACTTC
TRBV29-1,.,.,TRBJ2-3,CSVAGIYTDTQYF,TGCAGCGTCGCAGGGATTTACACAGATACGCAGTATTTT
TRBV12-3/TRBV12-4,TRBD2,.,TRBJ2-3,CASSFRRGWTDTQYF,TGTGCCAGCAGTTTTCGGCGGGGGTGGACAGATACGCAGTATTTT
TRBV15,.,.,TRBJ2-1,CATSTIEKGYNEQFF,TGTGCCACCAGCACTATAGAGAAAGGATACAATGAGCAGTTCTTC
TRBV24-1,.,.,TRBJ1-1,CATQDSINTEAFF,TGTGCCACTCAGGACAGCATAAACACTGAAGCTTTCTTT
TRBV25-1,TRBD1,.,TRBJ1-3,CASRGQSSGNTIYF,TGTGCCAGCAGGGGACAGAGCTCTGGAAACACCATATATTTT
TRBV9,.,.,TRBJ2-5,CASSVGGREYQETQYF,TGTGCCAGCAGCGTAGGTGGACGGGAGTACCAAGAGACCCAGTACTTC
TRBV3-1,.,once,TRBJ2-4,CASSQGRNIQYF,TGTGCCAGCAGCCAAGGGAGGAACATTCAGTACTTC
TRBV29-1,.,.,TRBJ2-3,CSVAKGLLDTQYF,TGCAGCGTTGCCAAGGGACTCTTGGATACGCAGTATTTT
TRBV20-1,.,.,TRBJ1-1,CSARPLGAFF,TGCAGTGCTAGGCCGTTGGGTGCTTTCTTT
TRBV15,.,.,TRBJ2-2,CATRLLGAPGELFF,TGTGCCACCCGGCTCCTCGGGGCACCCGGGGAGCTGTTTTTT
TRBV7-2,.,.,TRBJ2-2,CASTLAGAGELFF,TGTGCCAGCACACTAGCCGGCGCCGGGGAGCTGTTTTTT
TRBV20-1,TRBD2,.,TRBJ2-7,CSAGVAGGPEQYF,TGCAGTGCCGGTGTAGCGGGAGGGCCCGAGCAGTACTTC
TRBV30,.,.,TRBJ2-1,CAWSVHSRNEQFF,TGTGCCTGGAGTGTACATAGCCGCAATGAGCAGTTCTTC
TRBV30,.,.,TRBJ2-5,CAWDRRFQETQYF,TGTGCCTGGGACAGACGTTTCCAAGAGACCCAGTACTTC
TRBV12-3/TRBV12-4,TRBD2,.,TRBJ2-7,CASSASGRFNEQYF,TGTGCCAGCAGCGCTAGCGGGAGGTTCAACGAGCAGTACTTC
TRBV7-9,.,.,TRBJ2-1,CASSLGGGVYNEQFF,TGTGCCAGCAGCCTGGGGGGCGGAGTCTACAATGAGCAGTTCTTC
TRBV27,.,.,TRBJ1-1,CASRSFQGMTEAFF,TGTGCCAGCAGGAGTTTTCAGGGGATGACTGAAGCTTTCTTT
TRBV6-1,TRBD2,.,TRBJ2-7,CASSLGRGLDEQYF,TGTGCCAGCAGCCTTGGCCGAGGACTAGACGAGCAGTACTTC
TRBV6-6,.,.,TRBJ2-1,CASSFLTPADEQFF,TGTGCCAGCAGTTTCCTGACCCCTGCGGATGAGCAGTTCTTC
TRBV25-1,.,.,TRBJ2-5,CASSESLRIQETQYF,TGTGCCAGCAGTGAATCCTTAAGGATACAAGAGACCCAGTACTTC
TRBV12-3/TRBV12-4,.,.,TRBJ2-3,CASSLSISDTQYF,TGTGCCAGCAGTTTGTCGATATCAGATACGCAGTATTTT
TRBV20-1,TRBD2,.,TRBJ2-4,CSANQLAGNIQYF,TGCAGTGCTAATCAACTAGCGGGAAACATTCAGTACTTC
TRBV20-1,.,.,TRBJ2-1,CSASTSSYNEQFF,TGCAGTGCTAGTACGAGCTCCTACAATGAGCAGTTCTTC
TRBV7-9,.,once,TRBJ2-1,CASTPESGALGNEQFF,TGTGCCAGCACCCCGGAGTCTGGGGCCTTGGGCAATGAGCAGTTCTTC
TRBV2,.,.,TRBJ2-7,CASRRTTRTAYEQYF,TGTGCCAGCAGGAGGACTACTCGAACGGCCTACGAGCAGTACTTC
TRBV29-1,.,.,TRBJ1-5,CSVSRADNQPQHF,TGCAGCGTCAGCCGGGCCGACAATCAGCCCCAGCATTTT
TRBV20-1,.,.,TRBJ2-5,CSAFNTGLQETQYF,TGCAGTGCTTTTAACACTGGTTTACAAGAGACCCAGTACTTC
TRBV19,.,.,TRBJ2-1,CASSISRAYNEQFF,TGTGCCAGTAGTATTAGTCGTGCGTACAATGAGCAGTTCTTC
TRBV5-1,TRBD2,.,TRBJ2-1,CASRTGLAGANEQFF,TGCGCCAGCAGAACGGGACTAGCGGGAGCAAATGAGCAGTTCTTC
TRBV5-1,TRBD2,.,TRBJ2-3,CASSRLAGATDTQYF,TGCGCCAGCTCCAGACTAGCGGGAGCCACAGATACGCAGTATTTT
TRBV2,.,.,TRBJ2-7,CASSEWTNYEQYF,TGTGCCAGCAGTGAGTGGACAAACTACGAGCAGTACTTC
TRBV7-3,.,.,TRBJ2-7,CASSLSGDYEQYF,TGTGCCAGCAGCTTATCAGGGGACTACGAGCAGTACTTC
TRBV24-1,.,once,TRBJ2-5,CATSDLTGLEETQYF,TGTGCCACCAGTGATTTGACGGGATTGGAAGAGACCCAGTACTTC
TRBV29-1,.,.,TRBJ2-3,CSVVVNTDTQYF,TGCAGCGTTGTAGTCAACACAGATACGCAGTATTTT